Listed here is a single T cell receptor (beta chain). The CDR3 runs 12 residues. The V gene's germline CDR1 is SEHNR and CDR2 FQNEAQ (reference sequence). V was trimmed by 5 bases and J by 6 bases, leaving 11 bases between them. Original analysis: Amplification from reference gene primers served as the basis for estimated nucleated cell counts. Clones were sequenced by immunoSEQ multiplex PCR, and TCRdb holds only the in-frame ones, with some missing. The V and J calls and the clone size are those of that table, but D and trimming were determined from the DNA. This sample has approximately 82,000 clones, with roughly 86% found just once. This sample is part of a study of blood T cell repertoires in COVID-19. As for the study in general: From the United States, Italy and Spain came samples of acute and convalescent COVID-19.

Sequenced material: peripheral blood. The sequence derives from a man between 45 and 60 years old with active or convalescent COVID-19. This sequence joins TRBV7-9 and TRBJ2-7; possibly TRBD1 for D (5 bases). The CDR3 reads CASSQGWGEQYF. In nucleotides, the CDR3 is TGTGCCAGCAGCCAGGGATGGGGCGAGCAGTACTTC.